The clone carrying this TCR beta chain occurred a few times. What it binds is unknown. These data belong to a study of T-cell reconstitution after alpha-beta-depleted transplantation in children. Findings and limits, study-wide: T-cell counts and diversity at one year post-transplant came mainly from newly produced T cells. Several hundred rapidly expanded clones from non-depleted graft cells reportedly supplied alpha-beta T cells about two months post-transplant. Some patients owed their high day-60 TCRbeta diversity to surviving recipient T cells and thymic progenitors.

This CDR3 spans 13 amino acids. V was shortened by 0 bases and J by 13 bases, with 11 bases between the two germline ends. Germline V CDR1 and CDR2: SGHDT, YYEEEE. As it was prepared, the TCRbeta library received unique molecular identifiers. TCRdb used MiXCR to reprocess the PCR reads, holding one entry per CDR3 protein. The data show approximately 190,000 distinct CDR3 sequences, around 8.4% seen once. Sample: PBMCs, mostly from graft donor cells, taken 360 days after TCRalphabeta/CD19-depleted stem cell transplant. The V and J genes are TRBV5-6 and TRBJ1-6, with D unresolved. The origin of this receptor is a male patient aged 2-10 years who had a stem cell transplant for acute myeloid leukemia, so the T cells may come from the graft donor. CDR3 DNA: TGTGCCAGCAGCTTGGGACGGCTATTCCCCCTCCACTTT. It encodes CASSLGRLFPLHF.